A single sample gave rise to the 27 T cell receptor beta chains below, sequenced in a study of shared clonotypes between healthy human individuals. Some clones are missing from TCRdb's copy, which holds only in-frame ones; the method was immunoSEQ multiplex PCR. The data contain millions of clones, 85% to 95% of them singletons. The sequenced sample was naive CD4+ T cells from PBMCs. Subset denoted: CD45RA+ positively selected. The source is a man aged 18 to 30 in good health. Some clones in this sample may be carry-over from other donors' samples.

The chain carries TRBV4-2 and TRBJ2-7, with 12 nucleotides matching TRBD2. CDR3 size: 15 residues. Germline-derived CDR1 and CDR2 are LGHNA and YNFKEQ. The J segment lost 3 bases and the V segment lost 4 bases, leaving 4 bases of the junction unmatched. The CDR3 loop is CASSRRLAGDYEQYF. In DNA form, the CDR3 reads TGTGCCAGCAGCCGCCGACTAGCGGGGGACTACGAGCAGTACTTC.

The chain links TRBV10-3 to TRBJ1-5; D call uncertain. Trimming stripped 8 bases from V and 4 bases from J, with 9 bases between. The CDR3 runs 12 residues. Germline loops: CDR1 ENHRY, CDR2 SYGVKD. As DNA, the CDR3 is TGTGCCATCTCGGCGGGGAATCAGCCCCAGCATTTT. Translating gives CAISAGNQPQHF.

The V call is TRBV19, the J call TRBJ1-2, with D perhaps TRBD1 (6 bases). This CDR3 is built from 17 residues. The V gene lost 0 bases and the J gene lost 4 bases, with 18 bases spanning the gap. Germline V gives CDR1 LNHDA, CDR2 SQIVND (reference sequence). CDR3 protein: CASSIDLTGITSYGYTF. As DNA, the CDR3 is TGTGCCAGTAGTATAGATCTAACAGGGATTACAAGCTATGGCTACACCTTC.

The chain has TRBV5-4 and TRBJ1-1; TRBD1 matches 8 bases. Germline CDR1 reads SGHNT; CDR2 reads YYREEE (reference sequence). The junction had 11 bases not matched to a gene; V was cut back by 5 bases and J by 5 bases. The length of the CDR3 is 15 residues. In DNA form, the CDR3 reads TGTGCCAGCAGGGGGGTTGGGACAGGTGGTACTGAAGCTTTCTTT. It encodes CASRGVGTGGTEAFF.

The chain recombines TRBV9 with TRBJ2-5, with 8 bases lining up with TRBD1. The germline V gene encodes CDR1 SGDLS and CDR2 YYNGEE. The V gene end was trimmed by 3 bases and the J gene end by 5 bases; junction bases not matched to a gene: 9. The CDR3 runs 15 residues. CDR3 nucleotides: TGTGCCAGCAGCGCCCGGGACAGGATCTGGGAGACCCAGTACTTC. Translated, it gives CASSARDRIWETQYF.

This chain connects TRBV11-2 to TRBJ1-2; D not resolved. The germline gives CDR1 SGHAT, CDR2 FQNNGV. This CDR3 spans 11 amino acids. Trimming removed 0 bases at V and 8 bases at J, with 4 bases between. This CDR3 is CASSLDGGYTF. CDR3 DNA sequence: TGTGCCAGCAGCTTAGATGGAGGCTACACCTTC.

This chain joins TRBV4-1 and TRBJ1-3; D gene uncertain. V was clipped by 8 bases and J by 1 base, with 9 bases between them. The CDR3 length is 13 residues. In germline, CDR1 is MGHRA, CDR2 YSYEKL. This CDR3 is CASGTGSGNTIYF. In DNA form, the CDR3 reads TGCGCCAGCGGTACGGGGTCTGGAAACACCATATATTTT.

This clone was observed a handful of times. This CDR3 reads CASSANPVGYTF. DNA of the CDR3: TGTGCCAGCAGTGCCAACCCTGTCGGCTACACCTTC. The J gene is TRBJ1-2, the V gene TRBV25-1, with D uncertain. Trimming shortened V by 4 bases and J by 8 bases, and 11 bases separated the two germline ends. CDR1 and CDR2 (germline): MGHDK, SYGVNS. CDR3 length: 12 amino acids.

This rearrangement joins TRBV28 to TRBJ2-7; 7 nucleotides agree with TRBD1. Looked up from germline, CDR1 is MDHEN and CDR2 is SYDVKM. The junction had 11 bases not matched to a gene; V was cut back by 3 bases and J by 6 bases. This CDR3 has 15 residues. The DNA for the CDR3 is TGTGCCAGCAGTTTGGCAGGGGGAAGGGGCATCGAGCAGTACTTC. Its protein product is CASSLAGGRGIEQYF.

The chain employs TRBV4-1 and TRBJ1-5; TRBD1 aligns across 7 bases. Germline-derived CDR1 and CDR2 are MGHRA and YSYEKL. V lost 4 bases to trimming and J lost 7 bases; unmatched junction nucleotides: 19. The CDR3 extends over 18 amino acids. The CDR3 spells CASSPAGLDRERRQPQHF. As DNA, the CDR3 is TGCGCCAGCAGCCCCGCCGGGTTAGACAGGGAGAGGCGGCAGCCCCAGCATTTT.

This rearrangement joins TRBV2 to TRBJ2-7, with D possibly being TRBD1 (9 bases). Germline CDR1 and CDR2: SNHLY and FYNNEI. The CDR3 is made up of 15 amino acids. Trimming removed 6 bases from V and 4 bases from J, with 19 bases in between. DNA for the CDR3: TGTGCCAGCAGGGTAGCGGGACAGGGAAATTACGAGCAGTACTTC. This codes for CASRVAGQGNYEQYF.

V gene TRBV5-1 combines with J gene TRBJ2-3; D not resolved. This CDR3 region has 14 residues. Trimming pared 6 bases from V and 2 bases from J, leaving 13 bases between. Germline V lookup: CDR1 SGHRS, CDR2 YFSETQ. The CDR3 sequence is CASKFTTNTDTQYF. CDR3 bases: TGCGCCAGCAAGTTCACGACAAACACAGATACGCAGTATTTT.

The chain is built from TRBV18 and TRBJ2-2; no firm D call. Germline V gene lookup returns CDR1 KGHSH and CDR2 LQKENI. V lost 3 bases and J lost 6, with 23 bases in between. The CDR3 runs to 18 residues. CDR3 residues: CASSPLTRTPGWSGELFF. CDR3 in DNA: TGTGCCAGCTCACCCCTAACGAGGACCCCCGGGTGGTCCGGGGAGCTGTTTTTT.

About this clone itself: Other DNA variants within this sample encode the same CDR3. The rearrangement uses TRBV28 and TRBJ1-5, with 7 bases aligning to TRBD1. This CDR3 spans 14 amino acids. Unmatched junction bases numbered 2, after V lost 6 bases and J lost 0 bases. Germline CDR1 reads MDHEN; CDR2 reads SYDVKM. CDR3 in DNA: TGTGCCAGCAGGGCAGGGGGTAGCAATCAGCCCCAGCATTTT. It is translated as CASRAGGSNQPQHF.

The chain uses TRBV5-1 and TRBJ2-5; possible D gene TRBD2, 9 bases. Looked up from germline, CDR1 is SGHRS and CDR2 is YFSETQ. CDR3 size: 19 residues. Deletions cut 1 base from V and 1 base from J, with 23 bases between. CDR3 nucleotides: TGCGCCAGCAGCTTGAGACAGGGGACTAGCACCGGGACCCAAGAGACCCAGTACTTC. This codes for CASSLRQGTSTGTQETQYF.

A note on this clone: The sample has other DNA sequences that encode this CDR3 too. The V call is TRBV18, the J call TRBJ2-7, with 7 nucleotides matching TRBD1. J gave up 2 bases and V 3 bases, and 4 bases lay outside the gene matches. The CDR3 runs 14 residues. Germline values: CDR1 KGHSH, CDR2 LQKENI. This chain's CDR3 is CASSPRQGTYEQYF. The CDR3 nucleotides read TGTGCCAGCTCACCCAGACAGGGAACCTACGAGCAGTACTTC.

The genes are TRBV5-1 and TRBJ1-1; D ambiguous. V lost 4 bases, J lost 0 bases, and 13 bases lay in between. The germline gives CDR1 SGHRS, CDR2 YFSETQ. This CDR3 spans 15 amino acids. The CDR3 sequence: CASSPGPLMNTEAFF. In DNA form, the CDR3 reads TGCGCCAGCAGCCCCGGACCCCTTATGAACACTGAAGCTTTCTTT.

This chain uses TRBV11-2 with TRBJ2-5, with D uncertain. There are 12 residues in the CDR3. Trimming left V 5 bases short and J 5 bases short, with 9 bases between. CDR1 SGHAT and CDR2 FQNNGV come from the germline V gene. The CDR3 DNA sequence: TGTGCCAGCAGCACTTCCGGGGAGACCCAGTACTTC. Translated: CASSTSGETQYF.

The V and J genes are TRBV9 and TRBJ2-3; D is undetermined. Trimming took off 6 bases at V and 1 base at J, with 6 bases between the two ends. The CDR3 totals 12 residues. Germline V gene sequence: CDR1 SGDLS, CDR2 YYNGEE. The CDR3 sequence is CASNFGTDTQYF. The CDR3 region has the DNA TGTGCCAGCAACTTCGGCACAGATACGCAGTATTTT.

V and J are TRBV5-6 and TRBJ2-6; D ambiguous. V lost 0 bases, J lost 6 bases, and 4 bases lay in between. Germline V gene lookup returns CDR1 SGHDT and CDR2 YYEEEE. The CDR3 covers 13 residues. The CDR3 reads CASSLGPANVLTF. The CDR3 DNA follows: TGTGCCAGCAGCTTGGGCCCGGCCAACGTCCTGACTTTC.

The CDR3 coding sequence is TGTGCCAGCAGTTTAAGAACTCAGGGACAGTCTAACTATGGCTACACCTTC. Translating gives CASSLRTQGQSNYGYTF. The rearrangement uses TRBV7-2 and TRBJ1-2; 7 nucleotides match TRBD1. From germline, CDR1 is SGHTA and CDR2 FQGNSA. The trim removed 6 bases at V and 0 bases at J, leaving 13 bases unmatched. This CDR3 has 17 amino acids.

The rearrangement uses TRBV5-4 and TRBJ2-7; 9 nucleotides line up with TRBD1. This CDR3 spans 14 amino acids. The V gene's germline CDR1 is SGHNT and CDR2 YYREEE (reference sequence). Trimming removed 4 bases from V and 2 bases from J; junction bases left unmatched: 4. The DNA for the CDR3 is TGTGCCAGCAGCCGGGACAGGGCCACCTACGAGCAGTACTTC. The encoded protein is CASSRDRATYEQYF.

The chain links TRBV4-1 to TRBJ1-4, with D tentatively TRBD1 (5 bases). V was shortened by 1 base and J by 4 bases, with 19 bases between the two germline ends. Per the germline V gene, CDR1 is MGHRA and CDR2 is YSYEKL. The CDR3 consists of 18 residues. The CDR3: CASSQGFQQDIRNEKLFF. The CDR3 DNA reads TGCGCCAGCAGCCAAGGATTTCAACAGGACATCCGTAATGAAAAACTGTTTTTT.

The rearrangement links TRBV6-6 to TRBJ2-3; 10 nucleotides line up with TRBD1. The V gene end was trimmed by 5 bases and the J gene end by 6 bases; junction bases not matched to a gene: 11. This CDR3 region has 16 residues. Germline V gene sequence: CDR1 MNHNY, CDR2 SVGAGI (reference sequence). The CDR3 is CASSLRSGQGVDTQYF. The CDR3 coding sequence is TGTGCCAGCAGTCTACGGAGCGGACAGGGGGTCGATACGCAGTATTTT.

The chain has TRBV7-2 and TRBJ2-5; perhaps TRBD1 as D (6 bases). The V end lost 1 base, the J end lost 7 bases, and 19 bases lay between the germline ends. CDR3 size: 16 residues. Per the germline V gene, CDR1 is SGHTA and CDR2 is FQGNSA. The CDR3 nucleotides read TGTGCCAGCAGCTTAGAAGATCTGGGTTTAGGGGGGACCCAGTACTTC. This encodes CASSLEDLGLGGTQYF.

This clone appeared a single time. This chain joins TRBV5-6 and TRBJ2-1; tentative D call: TRBD2 (6 bases). In germline, CDR1 is SGHDT, CDR2 YYEEEE. Trimming pared 0 bases from V and 4 bases from J, leaving 11 bases between. The CDR3 is made up of 15 amino acids. The CDR3 DNA reads as TGTGCCAGCAGCTTGGGCCCGGGACTGTACAATGAGCAGTTCTTC. Protein sequence: CASSLGPGLYNEQFF. The full variable domain, its missing parts supplied by reference TRBV5-6 and TRBJ2-1, is DAGVTQSPTHLIKTRGQQVTLRCSPKSGHDTVSWYQQALGQGPQFIFQYYEEEERQRGNFPDRFSGHQFPNYSSELNVNALLLGDSALYLCASSLGPGLYNEQFFGPGTRLTVL.

The rearrangement uses TRBV27 and TRBJ1-6; a possible D gene is TRBD1 (5 bases). CDR1 MNHEY and CDR2 SMNVEV come from the germline V gene (reference sequence). The CDR3 is 17 residues long. Deletions cut 3 bases from V and 1 base from J, with 13 bases between. The CDR3 spells CASSFRGVASYNSPLHF. The CDR3 nucleotides are TGTGCCAGCAGTTTCAGAGGGGTAGCATCCTATAATTCACCCCTCCACTTT.